This T cell receptor (beta chain) was obtained from a study of blood T cell repertoires in COVID-19. Study context: Acute-phase and convalescent COVID-19 samples originated in the United States, Italy and Spain.

The protocol was immunoSEQ multiplex PCR, while the TCRdb copy is restricted to in-frame clones and leaves out a portion. In the table there are around 68,000 clones, about 87% of which are singletons. The V segment lost 3 bases and the J segment 7 bases; nucleotides outside the gene matches: 5. In germline, CDR1 is KGHSH, CDR2 LQKENI. The CDR3 extends over 15 amino acids. Material for sequencing was peripheral blood. The sequence derives from a woman aged 45-65 years with acute or convalescent COVID-19. The chain joins TRBV18 to TRBJ2-1, with 11 bases that match TRBD1. The CDR3 region is CASSPGRDRGNEQFF. CDR3 nucleotide sequence: TGTGCCAGCTCACCGGGCCGGGACAGGGGGAATGAGCAGTTCTTC.